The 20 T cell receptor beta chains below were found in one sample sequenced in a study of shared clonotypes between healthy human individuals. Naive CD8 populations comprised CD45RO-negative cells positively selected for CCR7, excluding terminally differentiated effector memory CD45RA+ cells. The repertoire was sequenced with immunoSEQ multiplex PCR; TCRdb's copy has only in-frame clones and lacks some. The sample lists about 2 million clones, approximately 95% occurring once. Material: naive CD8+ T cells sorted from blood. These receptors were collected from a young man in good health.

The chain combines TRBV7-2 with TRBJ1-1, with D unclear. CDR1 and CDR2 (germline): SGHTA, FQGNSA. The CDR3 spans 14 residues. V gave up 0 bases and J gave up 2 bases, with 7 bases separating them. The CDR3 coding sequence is TGTGCCAGCAGCTTAGCGACACTAAACACTGAAGCTTTCTTT. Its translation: CASSLATLNTEAFF. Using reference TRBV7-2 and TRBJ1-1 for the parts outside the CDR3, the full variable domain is GAGVSQSPSNKVTEKGKDVELRCDPISGHTALYWYRQSLGQGLEFLIYFQGNSAPDKSGLPSDRFSAERTGGSVSTLTIQRTQQEDSAVYLCASSLATLNTEAFFGQGTRLTVV.

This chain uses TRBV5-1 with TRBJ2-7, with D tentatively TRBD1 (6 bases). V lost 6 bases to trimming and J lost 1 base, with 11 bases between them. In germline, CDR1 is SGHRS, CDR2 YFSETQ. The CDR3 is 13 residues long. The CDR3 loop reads CASNWGPSYEQYF. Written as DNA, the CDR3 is TGCGCCAGCAATTGGGGGCCTTCCTACGAGCAGTACTTC.

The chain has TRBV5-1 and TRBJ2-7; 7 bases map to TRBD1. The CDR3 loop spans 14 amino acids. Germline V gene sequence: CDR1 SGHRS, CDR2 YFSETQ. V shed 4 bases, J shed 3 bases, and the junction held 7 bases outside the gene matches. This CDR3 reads CASSLTGTDYEQYF. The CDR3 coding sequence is TGCGCCAGCAGCCTGACCGGGACAGACTACGAGCAGTACTTC.

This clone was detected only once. The CDR3 sequence: CAWSWGESEAFF. The CDR3, as DNA: TGTGCCTGGAGTTGGGGGGAGTCTGAAGCTTTCTTT. J is TRBJ1-1 and V is TRBV30; D may be TRBD1 (5 bases). This CDR3 region has 12 residues. V shed 2 bases and J shed 6 bases, with 10 bases lying between them. CDR1 and CDR2 (germline): GTSNPN, SVGIG (reference sequence).

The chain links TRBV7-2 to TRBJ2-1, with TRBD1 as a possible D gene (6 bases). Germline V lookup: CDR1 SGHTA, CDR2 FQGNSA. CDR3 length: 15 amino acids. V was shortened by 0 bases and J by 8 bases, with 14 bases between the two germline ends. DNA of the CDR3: TGTGCCAGCAGCTTAGCTCAGGACAGAATTCATGAGCAGTTCTTC. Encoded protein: CASSLAQDRIHEQFF.

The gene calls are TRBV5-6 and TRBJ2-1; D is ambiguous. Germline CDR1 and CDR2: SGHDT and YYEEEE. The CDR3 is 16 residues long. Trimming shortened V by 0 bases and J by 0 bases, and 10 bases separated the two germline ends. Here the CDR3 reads CASSLVKSFSYNEQFF. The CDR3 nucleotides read TGTGCCAGCAGCTTGGTCAAAAGTTTCTCCTACAATGAGCAGTTCTTC.

The CDR3 DNA reads as TGTGCCAGCAGCTTAGGGACTAGCGGGGGGGAATACTCCTACGAGCAGTACTTC. Translation: CASSLGTSGGEYSYEQYF. The chain carries TRBV11-2 and TRBJ2-7; 15 nucleotides match TRBD2. The junction had 4 bases not matched to a gene; V was cut back by 1 base and J by 0 bases. The germline CDR1 and CDR2 sequences are SGHAT and FQNNGV. The CDR3 extends over 18 amino acids.

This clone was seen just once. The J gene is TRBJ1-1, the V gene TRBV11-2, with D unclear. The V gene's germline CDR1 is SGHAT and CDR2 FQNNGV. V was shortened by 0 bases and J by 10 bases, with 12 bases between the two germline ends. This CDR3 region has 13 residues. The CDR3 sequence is CASSLEPRSGAFF. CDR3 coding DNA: TGTGCCAGCAGCTTAGAGCCCCGGTCGGGAGCTTTCTTT.

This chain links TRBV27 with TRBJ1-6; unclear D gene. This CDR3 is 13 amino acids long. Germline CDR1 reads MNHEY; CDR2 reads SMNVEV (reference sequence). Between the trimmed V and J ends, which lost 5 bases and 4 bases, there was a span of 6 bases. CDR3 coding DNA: TGTGCCAGCAGTCCCGGGTATAATTCACCCCTCCACTTT. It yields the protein CASSPGYNSPLHF.

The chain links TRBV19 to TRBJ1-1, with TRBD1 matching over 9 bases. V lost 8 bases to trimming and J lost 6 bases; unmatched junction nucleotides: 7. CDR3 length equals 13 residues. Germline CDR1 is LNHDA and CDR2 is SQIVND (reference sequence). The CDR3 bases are TGTGCCAGTTCGGACAGGGGCCCCTCTGAAGCTTTCTTT. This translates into CASSDRGPSEAFF.

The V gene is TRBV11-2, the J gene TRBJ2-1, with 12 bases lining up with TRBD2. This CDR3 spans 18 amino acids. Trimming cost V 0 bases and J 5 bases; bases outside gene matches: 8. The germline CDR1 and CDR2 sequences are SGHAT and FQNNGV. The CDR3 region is CASSLEATSGGNDNEQFF. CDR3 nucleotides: TGTGCCAGCAGCTTAGAGGCGACTAGCGGGGGAAATGACAATGAGCAGTTCTTC.

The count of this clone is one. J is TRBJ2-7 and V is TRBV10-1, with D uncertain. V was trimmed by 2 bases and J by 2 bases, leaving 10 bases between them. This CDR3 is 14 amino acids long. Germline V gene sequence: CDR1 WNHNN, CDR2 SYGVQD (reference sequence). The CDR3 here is CASSEMGSPYEQYF. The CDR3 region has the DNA TGCGCCAGCAGTGAGATGGGGTCCCCCTACGAGCAGTACTTC.

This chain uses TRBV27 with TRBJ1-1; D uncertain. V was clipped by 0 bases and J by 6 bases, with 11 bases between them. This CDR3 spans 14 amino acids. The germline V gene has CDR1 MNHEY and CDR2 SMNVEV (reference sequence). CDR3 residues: CASSLSSLYSEAFF. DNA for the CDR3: TGTGCCAGCAGTTTATCGTCTTTATACTCTGAAGCTTTCTTT.

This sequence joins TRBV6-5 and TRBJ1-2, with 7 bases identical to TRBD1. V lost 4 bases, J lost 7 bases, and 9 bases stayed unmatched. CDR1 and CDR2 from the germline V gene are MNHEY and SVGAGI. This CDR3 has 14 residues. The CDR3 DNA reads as TGTGCCAGCAGTTTCCAGGGGGGCGCGGGTGGCTACACCTTC. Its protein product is CASSFQGGAGGYTF.

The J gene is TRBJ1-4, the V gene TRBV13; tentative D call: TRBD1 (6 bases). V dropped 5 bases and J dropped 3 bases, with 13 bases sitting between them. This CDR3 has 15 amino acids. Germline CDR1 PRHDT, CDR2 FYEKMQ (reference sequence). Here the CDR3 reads CASSIYREANEKLFF. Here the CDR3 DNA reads TGTGCCAGCAGCATCTACAGGGAAGCTAATGAAAAACTGTTTTTT.

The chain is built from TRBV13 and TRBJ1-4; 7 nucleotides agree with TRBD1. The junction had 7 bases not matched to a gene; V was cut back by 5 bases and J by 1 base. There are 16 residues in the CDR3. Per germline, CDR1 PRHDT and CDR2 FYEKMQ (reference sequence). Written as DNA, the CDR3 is TGTGCCAGCAGCCACAGGGGAGGATTAACTAATGAAAAACTGTTTTTT. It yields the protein CASSHRGGLTNEKLFF.

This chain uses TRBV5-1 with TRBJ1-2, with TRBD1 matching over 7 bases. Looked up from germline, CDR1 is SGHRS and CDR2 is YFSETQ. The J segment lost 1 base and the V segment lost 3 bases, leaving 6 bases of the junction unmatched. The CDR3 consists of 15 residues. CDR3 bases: TGCGCCAGCAGCTCCGGGACAGAGGTTAACTATGGCTACACCTTC. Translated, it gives CASSSGTEVNYGYTF.

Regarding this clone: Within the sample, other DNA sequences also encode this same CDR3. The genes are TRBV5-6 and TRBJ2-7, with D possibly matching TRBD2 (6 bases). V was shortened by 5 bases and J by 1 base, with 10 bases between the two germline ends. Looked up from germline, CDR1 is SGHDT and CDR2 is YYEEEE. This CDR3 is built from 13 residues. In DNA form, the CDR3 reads TGTGCCAGCAGTGTCGGGACTTCCTACGAGCAGTACTTC. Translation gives CASSVGTSYEQYF.

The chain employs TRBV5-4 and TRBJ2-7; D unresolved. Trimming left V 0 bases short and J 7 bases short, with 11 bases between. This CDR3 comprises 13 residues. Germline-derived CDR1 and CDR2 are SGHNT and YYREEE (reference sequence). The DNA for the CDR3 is TGTGCCAGCAGCTTGGCGACCTGGGGTGAGCAGTACTTC. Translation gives CASSLATWGEQYF. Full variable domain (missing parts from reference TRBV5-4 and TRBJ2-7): ETGVTQSPTHLIKTRGQQVTLRCSSQSGHNTVSWYQQALGQGPQFIFQYYREEENGRGNFPPRFSGLQFPNYSSELNVNALELDDSALYLCASSLATWGEQYFGPGTRLTVT.

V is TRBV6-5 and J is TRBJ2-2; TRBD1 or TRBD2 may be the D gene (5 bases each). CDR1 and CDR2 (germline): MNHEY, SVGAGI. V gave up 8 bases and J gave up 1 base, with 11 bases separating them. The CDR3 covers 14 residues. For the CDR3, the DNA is TGTGCCAGCTCCGGGACGGAGAACACCGGGGAGCTGTTTTTT. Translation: CASSGTENTGELFF.